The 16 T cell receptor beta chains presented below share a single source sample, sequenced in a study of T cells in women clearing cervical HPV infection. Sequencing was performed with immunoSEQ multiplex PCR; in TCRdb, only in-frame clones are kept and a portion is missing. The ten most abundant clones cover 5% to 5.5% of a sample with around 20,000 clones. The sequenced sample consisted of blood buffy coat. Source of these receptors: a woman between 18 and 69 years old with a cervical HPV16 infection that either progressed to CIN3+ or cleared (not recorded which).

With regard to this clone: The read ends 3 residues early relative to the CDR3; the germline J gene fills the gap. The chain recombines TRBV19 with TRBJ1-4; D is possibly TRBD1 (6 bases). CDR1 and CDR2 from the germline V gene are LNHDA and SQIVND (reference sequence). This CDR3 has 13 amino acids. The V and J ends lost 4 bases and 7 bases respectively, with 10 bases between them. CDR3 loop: CASSRGHGEKLFF. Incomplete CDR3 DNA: TGTGCCAGTAGTAGGGGGCACGGTGAAAAA.

Partial CDR3 DNA: TGTGCCAGTAGTATAACAGGGGGTTCCACCGGGGAG. It yields the protein CASSITGGSTGE. In full, the CDR3 is CASSITGGSTGELFF. V is TRBV19 and J is TRBJ2-2, with TRBD1 matching over 8 bases. The sequenced fragment ends 3 residues before the CDR3 boundary, so the rest is inferred from the germline J gene. The trim removed 2 bases at V and 4 bases at J, leaving 3 bases unmatched. From germline, CDR1 is LNHDA and CDR2 SQIVND (reference sequence). The CDR3 has 15 residues.

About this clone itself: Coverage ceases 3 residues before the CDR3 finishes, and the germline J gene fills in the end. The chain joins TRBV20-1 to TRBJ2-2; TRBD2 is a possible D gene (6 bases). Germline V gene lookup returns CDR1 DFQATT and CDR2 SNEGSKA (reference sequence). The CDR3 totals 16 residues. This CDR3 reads CSARVGGALDNSPLFF. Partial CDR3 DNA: TGCAGTGCTAGAGTCGGAGGGGCGTTGGATAATTCACCG.

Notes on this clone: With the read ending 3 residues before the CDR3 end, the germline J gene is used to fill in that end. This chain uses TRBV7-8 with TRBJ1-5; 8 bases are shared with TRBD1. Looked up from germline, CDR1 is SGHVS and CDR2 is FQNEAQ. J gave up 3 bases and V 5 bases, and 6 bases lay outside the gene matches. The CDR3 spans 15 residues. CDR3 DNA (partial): TGTGCCAGCAGCCCAGGGGGCCCCGACAATCAGCCC. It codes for CASSPGGPDNQP. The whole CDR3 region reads CASSPGGPDNQPQHF.

The CDR3 here is CAWNQDRGTEAFF. CDR3 DNA, as far as it was read: TGTGCCTGGAATCAGGATAGGGGCACTGAA. The V gene is TRBV30, the J gene TRBJ1-1; a possible D gene is TRBD1 (5 bases). The read ends 3 residues shy of where the CDR3 ends; the end is completed using the germline J gene. The CDR3 runs to 13 residues. Trimming left V 4 bases short and J 4 bases short, with 13 bases between. The germline V gene has CDR1 GTSNPN and CDR2 SVGIG (reference sequence).

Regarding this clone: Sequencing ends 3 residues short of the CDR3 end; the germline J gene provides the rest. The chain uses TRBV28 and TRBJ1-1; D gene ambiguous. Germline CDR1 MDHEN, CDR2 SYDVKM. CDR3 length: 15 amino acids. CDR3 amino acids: CASKTLLTVGLEAFF. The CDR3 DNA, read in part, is TGTGCCAGCAAAACCCTGCTAACAGTAGGATTGGAA.

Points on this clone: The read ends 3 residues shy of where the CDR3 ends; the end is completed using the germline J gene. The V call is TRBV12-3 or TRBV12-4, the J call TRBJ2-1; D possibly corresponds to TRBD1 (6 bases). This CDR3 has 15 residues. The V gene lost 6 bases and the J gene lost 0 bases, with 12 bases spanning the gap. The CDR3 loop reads CASSPGQSSYNEQFF. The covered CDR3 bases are TGTGCCAGCAGCCCCGGACAGAGCTCCTACAATGAG.

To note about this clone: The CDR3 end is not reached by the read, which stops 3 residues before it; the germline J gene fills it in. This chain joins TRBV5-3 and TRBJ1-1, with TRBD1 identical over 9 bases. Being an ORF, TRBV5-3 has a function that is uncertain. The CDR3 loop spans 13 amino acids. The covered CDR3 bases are TGTGCCAGAAGCCCAAGGGGACAGGGAGGG. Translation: CARSPRGQGG. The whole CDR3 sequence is CARSPRGQGGAFF.

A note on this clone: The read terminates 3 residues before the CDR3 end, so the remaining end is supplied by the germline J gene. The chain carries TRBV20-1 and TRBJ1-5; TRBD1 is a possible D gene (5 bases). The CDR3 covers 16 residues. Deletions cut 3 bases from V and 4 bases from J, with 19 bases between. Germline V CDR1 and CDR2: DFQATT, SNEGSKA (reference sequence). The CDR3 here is CSARPNIGGVNQPQHF. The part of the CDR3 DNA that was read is TGCAGTGCTAGGCCCAATATCGGGGGGGTTAATCAGCCC.

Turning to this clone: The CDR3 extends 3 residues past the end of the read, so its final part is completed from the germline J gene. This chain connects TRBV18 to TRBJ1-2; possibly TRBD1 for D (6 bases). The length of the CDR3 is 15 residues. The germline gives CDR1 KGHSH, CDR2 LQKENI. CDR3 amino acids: CASSLLAGGTDTYTF. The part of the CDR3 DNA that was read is TGTGCCAGCTCACTCCTAGCGGGGGGCACAGATACC.

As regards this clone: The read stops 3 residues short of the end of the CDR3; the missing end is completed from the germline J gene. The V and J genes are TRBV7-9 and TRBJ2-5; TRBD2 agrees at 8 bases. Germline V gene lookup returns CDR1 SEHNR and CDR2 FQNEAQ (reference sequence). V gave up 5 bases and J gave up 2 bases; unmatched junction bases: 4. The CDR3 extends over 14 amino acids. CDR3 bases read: TGTGCCAGCAGCCGGGGGGGGATTCAAGAGACC. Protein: CASSRGGIQET. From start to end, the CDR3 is CASSRGGIQETQYF.

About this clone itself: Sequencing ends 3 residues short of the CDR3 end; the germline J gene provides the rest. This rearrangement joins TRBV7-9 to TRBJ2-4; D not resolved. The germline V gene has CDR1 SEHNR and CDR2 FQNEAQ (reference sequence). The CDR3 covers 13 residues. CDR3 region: CASSSDLHYGQYF. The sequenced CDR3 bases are TGTGCCAGCAGTTCCGATTTACACTATGGT.

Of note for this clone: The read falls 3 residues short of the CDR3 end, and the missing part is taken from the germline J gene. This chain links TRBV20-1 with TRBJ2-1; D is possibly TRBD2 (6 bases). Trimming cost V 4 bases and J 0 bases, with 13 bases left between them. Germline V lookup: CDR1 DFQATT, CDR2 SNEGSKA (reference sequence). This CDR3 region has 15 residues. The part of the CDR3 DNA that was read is TGCAGTGCTACCCCCCCAGCGGGCTCCTACAATGAG. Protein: CSATPPAGSYNE. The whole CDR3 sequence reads CSATPPAGSYNEQFF.

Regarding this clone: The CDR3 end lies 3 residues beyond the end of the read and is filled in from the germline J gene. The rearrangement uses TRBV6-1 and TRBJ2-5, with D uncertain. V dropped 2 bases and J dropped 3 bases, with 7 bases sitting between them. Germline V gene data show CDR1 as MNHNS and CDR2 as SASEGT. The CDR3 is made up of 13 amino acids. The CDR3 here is CASSESGKETQYF. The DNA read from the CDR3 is TGTGCCAGCAGTGAATCCGGTAAAGAGACC.

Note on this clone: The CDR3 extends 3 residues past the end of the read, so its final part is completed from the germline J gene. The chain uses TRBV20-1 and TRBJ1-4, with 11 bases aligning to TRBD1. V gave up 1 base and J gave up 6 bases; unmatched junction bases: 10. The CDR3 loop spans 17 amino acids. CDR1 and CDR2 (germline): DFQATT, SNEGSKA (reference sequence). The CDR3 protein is CSARGGTGGVRDEKLFF. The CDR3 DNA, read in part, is TGCAGTGCTAGAGGCGGGACAGGGGGAGTAAGGGATGAAAAA.

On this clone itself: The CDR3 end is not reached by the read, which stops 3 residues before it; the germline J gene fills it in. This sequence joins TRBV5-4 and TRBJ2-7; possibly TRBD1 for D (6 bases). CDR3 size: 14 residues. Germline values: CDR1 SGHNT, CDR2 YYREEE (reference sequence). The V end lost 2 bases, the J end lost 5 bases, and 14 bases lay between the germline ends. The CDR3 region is CASSFGTKPHEQYF. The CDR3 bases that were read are TGTGCCAGCAGCTTCGGGACAAAACCGCACGAG.